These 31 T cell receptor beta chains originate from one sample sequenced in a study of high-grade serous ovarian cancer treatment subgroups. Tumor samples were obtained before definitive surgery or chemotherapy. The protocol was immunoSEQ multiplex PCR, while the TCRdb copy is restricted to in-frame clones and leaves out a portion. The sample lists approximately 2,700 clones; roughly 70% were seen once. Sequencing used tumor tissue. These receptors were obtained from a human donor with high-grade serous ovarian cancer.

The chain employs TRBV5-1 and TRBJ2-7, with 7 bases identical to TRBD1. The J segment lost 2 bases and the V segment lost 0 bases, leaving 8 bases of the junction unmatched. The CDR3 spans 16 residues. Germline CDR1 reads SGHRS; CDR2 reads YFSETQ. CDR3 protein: CASSLDLSTGAYEQYF. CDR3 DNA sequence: TGCGCCAGCAGCTTGGACCTATCTACAGGGGCCTACGAGCAGTACTTC.

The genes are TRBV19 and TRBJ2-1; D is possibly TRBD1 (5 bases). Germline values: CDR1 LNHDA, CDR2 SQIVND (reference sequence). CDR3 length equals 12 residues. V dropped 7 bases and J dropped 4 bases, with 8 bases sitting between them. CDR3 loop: CASTRGYNEQFF. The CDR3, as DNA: TGTGCCAGTACAAGGGGATACAATGAGCAGTTCTTC.

In DNA form, the CDR3 reads TGCGCCAGCAGCCCCCACGGGACTAGCGGGGGGCATGAGACCCAGTACTTC. It encodes CASSPHGTSGGHETQYF. The J gene is TRBJ2-5, the V gene TRBV5-1; 15 bases map to TRBD2. The germline CDR1 and CDR2 sequences are SGHRS and YFSETQ. V dropped 4 bases and J dropped 5; count of bases not matched to a gene: 9. The CDR3 has 17 amino acids. The full variable domain, its missing parts supplied by reference TRBV5-1 and TRBJ2-5, is KAGVTQTPRYLIKTRGQQVTLSCSPISGHRSVSWYQQTPGQGLQFLFEYFSETQRNKGNFPGRFSGRQFSNSRSEMNVSTLELGDSALYLCASSPHGTSGGHETQYFGPGTRLLVL.

CDR3 DNA: TGTGCCAGTAGTATGGGACAGGGGGCGCGGGGCGGGGAGCTGTTTTTT. Protein product: CASSMGQGARGGELFF. V and J are TRBV19 and TRBJ2-2; 12 bases match TRBD1. Germline-derived CDR1 and CDR2 are LNHDA and SQIVND (reference sequence). Unmatched junction bases numbered 6, after V lost 3 bases and J lost 7 bases. The CDR3 length is 16 residues.

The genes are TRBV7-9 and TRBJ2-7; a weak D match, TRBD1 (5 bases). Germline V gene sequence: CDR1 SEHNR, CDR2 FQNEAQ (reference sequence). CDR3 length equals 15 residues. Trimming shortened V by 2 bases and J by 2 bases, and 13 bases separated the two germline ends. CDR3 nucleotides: TGTGCCAGCAGCTTATTAAGCTGGGGCACCTACGAGCAGTACTTC. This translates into CASSLLSWGTYEQYF.

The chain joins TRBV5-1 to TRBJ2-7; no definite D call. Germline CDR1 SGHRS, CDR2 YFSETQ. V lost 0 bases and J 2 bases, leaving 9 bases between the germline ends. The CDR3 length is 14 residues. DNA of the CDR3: TGCGCCAGCAGCTTGGATACTGGCCCCTACGAGCAGTACTTC. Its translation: CASSLDTGPYEQYF.

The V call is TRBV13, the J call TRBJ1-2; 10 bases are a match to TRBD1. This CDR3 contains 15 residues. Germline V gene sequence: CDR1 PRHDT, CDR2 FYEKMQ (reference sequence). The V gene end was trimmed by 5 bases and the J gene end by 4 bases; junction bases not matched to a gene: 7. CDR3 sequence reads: CASSPRTGGGYGYTF. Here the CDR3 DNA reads TGTGCCAGCAGCCCAAGGACAGGGGGAGGCTATGGCTACACCTTC.

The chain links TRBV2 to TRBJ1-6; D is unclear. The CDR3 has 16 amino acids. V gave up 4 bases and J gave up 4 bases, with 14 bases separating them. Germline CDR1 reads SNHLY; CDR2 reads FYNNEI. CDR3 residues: CASSAYLLFYNSPLHF. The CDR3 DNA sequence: TGTGCCAGCAGTGCGTATCTACTGTTTTATAATTCACCCCTCCACTTT. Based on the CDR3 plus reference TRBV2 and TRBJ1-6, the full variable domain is EPEVTQTPSHQVTQMGQEVILRCVPISNHLYFYWYRQILGQKVEFLVSFYNNEISEKSEIFDDQFSVERPDGSNFTLKIRSTKLEDSAMYFCASSAYLLFYNSPLHFGNGTRLTVT.

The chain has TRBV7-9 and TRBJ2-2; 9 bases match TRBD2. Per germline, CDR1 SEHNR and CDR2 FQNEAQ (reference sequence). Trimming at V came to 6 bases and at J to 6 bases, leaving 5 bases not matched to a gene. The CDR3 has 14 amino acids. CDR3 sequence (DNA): TGTGCCAGCAGACCTAGCGGGGTGGCCGGGGAGCTGTTTTTT. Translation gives CASRPSGVAGELFF.

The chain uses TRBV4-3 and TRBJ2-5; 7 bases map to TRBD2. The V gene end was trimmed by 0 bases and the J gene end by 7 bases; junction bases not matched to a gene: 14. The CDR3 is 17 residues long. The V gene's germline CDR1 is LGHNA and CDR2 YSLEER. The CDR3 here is CASSQDFGGGNVGTQYF. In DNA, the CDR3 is TGCGCCAGCAGCCAAGATTTCGGCGGGGGTAATGTGGGGACCCAGTACTTC.

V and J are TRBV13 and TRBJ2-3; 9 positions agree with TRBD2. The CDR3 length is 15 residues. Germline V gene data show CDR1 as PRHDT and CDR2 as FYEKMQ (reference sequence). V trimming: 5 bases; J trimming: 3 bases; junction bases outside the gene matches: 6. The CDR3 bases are TGTGCCAGCAGCCTAATAGCGGGGGTTACAGATACGCAGTATTTT. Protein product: CASSLIAGVTDTQYF.

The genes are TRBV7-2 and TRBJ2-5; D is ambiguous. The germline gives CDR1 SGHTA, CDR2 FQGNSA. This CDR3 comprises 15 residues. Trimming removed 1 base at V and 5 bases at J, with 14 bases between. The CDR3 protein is CASSLDGRSAETQYF. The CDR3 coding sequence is TGTGCCAGCAGCTTAGATGGCAGGTCCGCGGAGACCCAGTACTTC.

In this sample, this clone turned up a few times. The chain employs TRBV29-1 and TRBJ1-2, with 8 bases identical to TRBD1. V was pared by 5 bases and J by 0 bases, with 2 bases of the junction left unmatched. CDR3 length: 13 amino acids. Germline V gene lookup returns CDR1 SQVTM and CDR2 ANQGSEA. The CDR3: CSVSTGANYGYTF. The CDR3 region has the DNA TGCAGCGTTTCGACAGGGGCTAACTATGGCTACACCTTC.

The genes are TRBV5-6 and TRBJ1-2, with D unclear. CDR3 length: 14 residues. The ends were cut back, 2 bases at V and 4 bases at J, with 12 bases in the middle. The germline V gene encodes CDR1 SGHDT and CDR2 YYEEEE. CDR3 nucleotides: TGTGCCAGCAGCTTCCGGGTGGGGATCTATGGCTACACCTTC. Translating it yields CASSFRVGIYGYTF.

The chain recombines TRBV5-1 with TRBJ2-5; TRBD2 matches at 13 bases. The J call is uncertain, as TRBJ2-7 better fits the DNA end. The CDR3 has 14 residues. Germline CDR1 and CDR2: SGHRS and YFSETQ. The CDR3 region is CASSSGLAGYEQYF. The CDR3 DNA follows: TGCGCCAGCAGCTCGGGACTAGCGGGGTACGAGCAGTACTTC.

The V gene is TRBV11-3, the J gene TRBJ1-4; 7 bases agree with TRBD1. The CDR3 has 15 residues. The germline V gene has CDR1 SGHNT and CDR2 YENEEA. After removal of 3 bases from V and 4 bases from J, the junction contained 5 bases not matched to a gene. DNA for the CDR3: TGTGCCAGCAGCTTCAAGGACAGGTTTAATGAAAAACTGTTTTTT. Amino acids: CASSFKDRFNEKLFF. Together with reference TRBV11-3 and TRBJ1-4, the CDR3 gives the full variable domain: EAGVVQSPRYKIIEKKQPVAFWCNPISGHNTLYWYLQNLGQGPELLIRYENEEAVDDSQLPKDRFSAERLKGVDSTLKIQPAELGDSAVYLCASSFKDRFNEKLFFGSGTQLSVL.

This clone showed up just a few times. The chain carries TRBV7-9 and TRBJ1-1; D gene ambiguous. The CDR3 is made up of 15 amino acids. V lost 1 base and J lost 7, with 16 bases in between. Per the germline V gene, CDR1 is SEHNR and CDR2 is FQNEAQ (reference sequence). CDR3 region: CASSLGSGGISEAFF. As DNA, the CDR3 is TGTGCCAGCAGCTTAGGATCGGGAGGTATCAGTGAAGCTTTCTTT.

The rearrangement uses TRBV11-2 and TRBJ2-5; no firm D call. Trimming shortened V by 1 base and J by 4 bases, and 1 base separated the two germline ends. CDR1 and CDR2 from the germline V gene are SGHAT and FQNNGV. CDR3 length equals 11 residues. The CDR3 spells CASSLGETQYF. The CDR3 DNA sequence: TGTGCCAGCAGCTTAGGAGAGACCCAGTACTTC.

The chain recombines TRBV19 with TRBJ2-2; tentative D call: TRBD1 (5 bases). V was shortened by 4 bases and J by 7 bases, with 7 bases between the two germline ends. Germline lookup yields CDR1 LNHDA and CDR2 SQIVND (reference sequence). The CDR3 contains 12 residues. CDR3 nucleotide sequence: TGTGCCAGTAGTAGACAGAGCGGGGAGCTGTTTTTT. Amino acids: CASSRQSGELFF.

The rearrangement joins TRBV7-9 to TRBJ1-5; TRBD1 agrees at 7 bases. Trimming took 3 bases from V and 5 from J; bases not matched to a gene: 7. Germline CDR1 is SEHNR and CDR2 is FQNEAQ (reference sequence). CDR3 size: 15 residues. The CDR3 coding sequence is TGTGCCAGCAGCTTCGGGACAGATATTTATCAGCCCCAGCATTTT. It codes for CASSFGTDIYQPQHF.

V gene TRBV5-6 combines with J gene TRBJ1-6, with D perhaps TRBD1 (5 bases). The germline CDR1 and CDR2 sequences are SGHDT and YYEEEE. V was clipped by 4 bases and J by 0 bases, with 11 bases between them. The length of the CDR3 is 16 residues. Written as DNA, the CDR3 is TGTGCCAGCAGCAACGAGAGGGGCTCCTATAATTCACCCCTCCACTTT. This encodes CASSNERGSYNSPLHF.

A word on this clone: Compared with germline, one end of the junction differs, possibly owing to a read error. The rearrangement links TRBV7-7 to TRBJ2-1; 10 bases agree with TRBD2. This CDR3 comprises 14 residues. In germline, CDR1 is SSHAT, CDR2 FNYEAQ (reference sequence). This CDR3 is CASSRLAGSNEQFF. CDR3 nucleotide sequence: TGTGCTAGCAGCCGACTAGCGGGTTCCAATGAGCAGTTCTTC.

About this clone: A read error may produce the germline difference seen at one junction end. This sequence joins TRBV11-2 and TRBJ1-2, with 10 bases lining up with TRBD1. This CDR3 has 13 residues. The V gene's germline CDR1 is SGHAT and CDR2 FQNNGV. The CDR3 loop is CASSSKWTGGIEF. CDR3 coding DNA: TGTGCCAGCAGCTCCAAATGGACAGGGGGGATCGAGTTC.

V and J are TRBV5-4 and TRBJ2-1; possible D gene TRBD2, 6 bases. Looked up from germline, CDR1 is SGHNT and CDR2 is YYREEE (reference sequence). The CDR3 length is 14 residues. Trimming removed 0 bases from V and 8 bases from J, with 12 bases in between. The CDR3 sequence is CASSLVGGRDEQFF. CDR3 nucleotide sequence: TGTGCCAGCAGCTTGGTGGGGGGTCGGGATGAGCAGTTCTTC.

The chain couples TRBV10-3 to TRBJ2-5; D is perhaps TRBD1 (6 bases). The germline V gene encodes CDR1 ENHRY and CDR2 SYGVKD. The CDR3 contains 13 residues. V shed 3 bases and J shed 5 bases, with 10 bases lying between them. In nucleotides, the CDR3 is TGTGCCATCAGTGACGGTCAGGGGGAGACCCAGTACTTC. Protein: CAISDGQGETQYF.

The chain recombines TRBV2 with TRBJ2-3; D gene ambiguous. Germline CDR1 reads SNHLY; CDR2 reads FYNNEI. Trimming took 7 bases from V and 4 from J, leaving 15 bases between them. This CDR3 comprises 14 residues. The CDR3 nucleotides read TGTGCCAGCATGGTCCAAGGGCCCTCAGATACGCAGTATTTT. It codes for CASMVQGPSDTQYF.

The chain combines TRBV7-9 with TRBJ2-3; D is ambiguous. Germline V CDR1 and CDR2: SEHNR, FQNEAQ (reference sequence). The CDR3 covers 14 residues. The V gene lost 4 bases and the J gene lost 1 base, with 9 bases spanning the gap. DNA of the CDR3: TGTGCCAGCAGCTCGACCCTTGGCACAGATACGCAGTATTTT. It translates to CASSSTLGTDTQYF.

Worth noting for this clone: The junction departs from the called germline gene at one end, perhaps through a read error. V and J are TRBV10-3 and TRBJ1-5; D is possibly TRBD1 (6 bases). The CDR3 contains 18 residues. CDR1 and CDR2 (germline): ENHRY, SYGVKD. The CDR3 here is CASSSRTVGGYSNQPQHF. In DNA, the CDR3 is TGTGCCAGCAGTTCGCGGACAGTAGGGGGGTATAGCAATCAGCCCCAGCATTTT.

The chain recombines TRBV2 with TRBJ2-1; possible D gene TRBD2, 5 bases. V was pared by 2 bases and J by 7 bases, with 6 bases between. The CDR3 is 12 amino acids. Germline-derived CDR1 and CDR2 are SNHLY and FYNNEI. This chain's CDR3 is CASSESGNEQFF. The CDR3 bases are TGTGCCAGCAGTGAATCGGGGAATGAGCAGTTCTTC.

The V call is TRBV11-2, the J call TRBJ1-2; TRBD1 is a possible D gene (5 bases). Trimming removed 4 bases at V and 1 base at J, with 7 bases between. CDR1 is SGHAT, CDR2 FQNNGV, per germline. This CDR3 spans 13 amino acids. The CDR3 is CASSWGGNYGYTF. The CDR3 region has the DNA TGTGCCAGCAGCTGGGGGGGTAACTATGGCTACACCTTC.

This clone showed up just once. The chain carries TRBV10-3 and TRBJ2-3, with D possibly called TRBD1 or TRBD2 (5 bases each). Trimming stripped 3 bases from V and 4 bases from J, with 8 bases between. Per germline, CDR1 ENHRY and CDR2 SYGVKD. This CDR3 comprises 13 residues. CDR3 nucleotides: TGTGCCATCAGTGAAAGAGGGGCAGATACGCAGTATTTT. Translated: CAISERGADTQYF.